These 11 T cell receptor beta chains were sequenced from one sample in a study of tissue T cells after allogeneic stem cell transplantation. The protocol was immunoSEQ multiplex PCR, while the TCRdb copy is restricted to in-frame clones and leaves out a portion. The table records several thousand clones, around 44% of them present only once. The time point was: mouse harvest day 7 after allogeneic transplant. Tail vein injection delivered 10^7 T-cell-depleted bone marrow cells and 10^6 splenic CD5+ T cells. Material for sequencing was gut tissue. The receptors originated from a female BALB/c mouse given C57BL/6 T cells with graft-versus-host disease after an allogeneic hematopoietic cell transplant.

This clone was found a few times. Genes and germline come from the mouse. Read sequence stops 1 residue before the CDR3 end, and the germline J gene provides the missing end. This chain joins TRBV26 and TRBJ2-1; D gene uncertain. Per germline, CDR1 KGHPV and CDR2 FQNQEV (reference sequence). Trimming stripped 0 bases from V and 3 bases from J, with 9 bases between. The CDR3 spans 15 residues. The part of the CDR3 DNA that was read is TGTGCCAGCAGTCTGTCCGGCAGAGCCTATGCTGAGCAGTTC. Its protein product is CASSLSGRAYAEQF. The whole CDR3 protein reads CASSLSGRAYAEQFF.

On this clone: Gene and germline names: mouse. The CDR3 goes on 1 residue after the read ends, and that part is filled in from the germline J gene. V usage is TRBV26 and J usage is TRBJ1-3; D remains unclear. Trimming took 3 bases from V and 0 from J, leaving 9 bases between them. CDR1 and CDR2 (germline): KGHPV, FQNQEV (reference sequence). The CDR3 sequence is 15 residues long. The sequenced CDR3 bases are TGTGCCAGCAGTCTCCGGTTTAATTCTGGAAATACGCTCTAT. This encodes CASSLRFNSGNTLY. The CDR3 as a whole reads CASSLRFNSGNTLYF.

Comments on this clone: The genes and germline here are from mouse. With the read ending 1 residue before the CDR3 end, the germline J gene is used to fill in that end. This chain connects TRBV26 to TRBJ2-5; D not resolved. Trimming took off 5 bases at V and 0 bases at J, with 6 bases between the two ends. The CDR3 contains 13 residues. Germline CDR1 and CDR2: KGHPV and FQNQEV (reference sequence). Partial CDR3 DNA: TGTGCCAGCAGTTATCAGAACCAAGACACCCAGTAC. Protein product: CASSYQNQDTQY. The whole CDR3 reads CASSYQNQDTQYF. Full variable domain (rest looked up from reference TRBV26 and TRBJ2-5): NSKVIQTPRYLVKGQGQKAKMRCIPEKGHPVVFWYQQNKNNEFKFLINFQNQEVLQQIDMTEKRFSAECPSNSPCSLEIQSSEAGDSALYLCASSYQNQDTQYFGPGTRLLVL.

In the case of this clone: Gene names follow the mouse nomenclature. The read ends 1 residue early relative to the CDR3; the germline J gene fills the gap. This chain links TRBV15 with TRBJ1-1; TRBD1 matches at 7 bases. The V gene end was trimmed by 6 bases and the J gene end by 7 bases; junction bases not matched to a gene: 2. The CDR3 has 11 amino acids. Germline-derived CDR1 and CDR2 are SGHND and FRSKSL. The CDR3 bases that were read are TGTGCCAGCAGCCGGGACAGAGAAGTCTTC. It codes for CASSRDREVF. In full, the CDR3 reads CASSRDREVFF.

On this clone: Germline and genes here are mouse. Read coverage stops 1 residue before the CDR3 terminus; the germline J gene supplies the remainder. This rearrangement joins TRBV23 to TRBJ2-1; the table's TRBD1 call for D was not verified on the DNA. The germline CDR1 and CDR2 sequences are KGHTA and FQNQQP. CDR3 length equals 13 residues. The DNA read from the CDR3 is TGCTCCAGCAGTCCGGGACAGCATGCTGAGCAGTTC. Its protein is CSSSPGQHAEQF. The full CDR3 protein is CSSSPGQHAEQFF.

Remarks on this clone: Genes here carry mouse names. The read halts 1 residue ahead of the CDR3 end, with the missing end drawn from the germline J gene. V usage is TRBV15 and J usage is TRBJ1-3; no clear D. Germline CDR1 is SGHND and CDR2 is FRSKSL. Trimming took 1 base from V and 0 from J, leaving 4 bases between them. The CDR3 totals 14 residues. The covered CDR3 bases are TGTGCCAGCAGTTTAGGGAATTCTGGAAATACGCTCTAT. This translates into CASSLGNSGNTLY. The full CDR3 reads CASSLGNSGNTLYF.

This clone has just a few counts. Genes here carry mouse names. The read comes to an end 1 residue before the CDR3 does, leaving the germline J gene to fill in the end. The gene calls are TRBV16 and TRBJ2-7; D gene uncertain. Trimming took off 4 bases at V and 0 bases at J, with 4 bases between the two ends. This CDR3 region has 12 residues. From germline, CDR1 is SGHSA and CDR2 FRNQAP. The covered CDR3 bases are TGTGCAAGCAGCTCGAGCTCCTATGAACAGTAC. This codes for CASSSSSYEQY. The CDR3 in full is CASSSSSYEQYF.

This clone was seen only a few times. Mouse gene names apply. The read finishes 1 residue shy of the CDR3 end, and the germline J gene is used to complete it. This chain links TRBV16 with TRBJ2-7; 13 positions agree with TRBD2. With 4 bases clipped from V and 2 bases from J, the junction kept 2 bases outside the gene matches. The V gene's germline CDR1 is SGHSA and CDR2 FRNQAP. This CDR3 has 15 residues. The sequenced CDR3 bases are TGTGCAAGCAGCTCGGACTGGGGGGGCGCCTATGAACAGTAC. Its protein is CASSSDWGGAYEQY. The whole CDR3 is CASSSDWGGAYEQYF. The full variable domain, rest sourced from reference TRBV16 and TRBJ2-7, is NAGVIQTPRHKVTGKGQEATLWCEPISGHSAVFWYRQTIVQGLEFLTYFRNQAPIDDSGMPKERFSAQMPNQSHSTLKIQSTQPQDSAVYLCASSSDWGGAYEQYFGPGTRLTVL.

As for this clone: All gene names here are mouse names. The CDR3 is cut off 1 residue early in the read; its end comes from the germline J gene. This rearrangement joins TRBV31 to TRBJ2-1; the match to TRBD2 covers 12 bases. The V gene's germline CDR1 is GKSSPN and CDR2 SITVG. The CDR3 is 14 residues long. Trimming took 0 bases from V and 7 from J; bases not matched to a gene: 1. The sequenced CDR3 bases are TGTGCCTGGAGTCTAGGACTGGGGGGGGCTGAGCAGTTC. The encoded protein is CAWSLGLGGAEQF. The full-length CDR3 reads as CAWSLGLGGAEQFF.

This clone appeared a few times. Here the gene names and germline are mouse. Coverage ceases 1 residue before the CDR3 finishes, and the germline J gene fills in the end. The V and J genes are TRBV1 and TRBJ2-2; 9 nucleotides line up with TRBD1. The V segment lost 4 bases and the J segment 6 bases; nucleotides outside the gene matches: 6. The CDR3 length is 15 residues. From germline, CDR1 is NSQYPW and CDR2 LRSPGD (reference sequence). CDR3 sequence: CTCSGRDRVPGQLYF. The sequenced CDR3 bases are TGCACCTGCAGTGGCCGGGACAGGGTCCCCGGGCAGCTCTAC. The entire variable domain, with the rest obtained from reference TRBV1 and TRBJ2-2, is as follows: VTLLEQNPRWRLVPRGQAVNLRCILKNSQYPWMSWYQQDLQKQLQWLFTLRSPGDKEVKSLPGADYLATRVTDTELRLQVANMSQGRTLYCTCSGRDRVPGQLYFGEGSKLTVL.

This clone was observed a few times. Any gene name here is a mouse gene name. The read is 1 residue too short to cover the CDR3 end, so that end is filled in from the germline J gene. V usage is TRBV26 and J usage is TRBJ1-1; no definite D call. Germline CDR1 and CDR2: KGHPV and FQNQEV (reference sequence). The V end was cut by 1 base, the J end by 5 bases, with 5 bases between. The CDR3 is 12 residues long. The CDR3: CASSLYQTEVFF. CDR3 DNA (partial): TGTGCCAGCAGTCTGTACCAGACAGAAGTCTTC.